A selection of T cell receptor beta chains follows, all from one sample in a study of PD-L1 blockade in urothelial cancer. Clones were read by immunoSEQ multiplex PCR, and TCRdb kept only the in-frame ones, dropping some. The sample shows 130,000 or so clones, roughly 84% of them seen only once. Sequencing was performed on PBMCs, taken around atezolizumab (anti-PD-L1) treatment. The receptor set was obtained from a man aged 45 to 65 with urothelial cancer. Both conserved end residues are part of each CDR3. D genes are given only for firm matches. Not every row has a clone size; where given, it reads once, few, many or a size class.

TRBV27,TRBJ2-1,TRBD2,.,CASKSGAKFSSYNEQFF,TGTGCCAGCAAGAGCGGGGCTAAGTTCAGCTCCTACAATGAGCAGTTCTTC
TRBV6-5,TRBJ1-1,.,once,CASSLRRGNTEAFF,TGTGCCAGCAGCCTCCGGCGGGGGAACACTGAAGCTTTCTTT
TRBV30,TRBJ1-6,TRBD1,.,CAWRGQGMRPLHF,TGTGCCTGGAGAGGACAGGGAATGAGACCCCTCCACTTT
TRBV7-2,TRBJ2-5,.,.,CASSESQVDRETQYF,TGTGCCAGCAGCGAGTCCCAGGTGGATAGAGAGACCCAGTACTTC
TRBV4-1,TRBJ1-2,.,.,CASSQVGGVVNYGYTF,TGCGCCAGCAGCCAAGTTGGAGGAGTTGTTAACTATGGCTACACCTTC
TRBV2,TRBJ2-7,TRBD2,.,CASAVREISYEQYF,TGTGCCAGCGCCGTGCGGGAGATCTCCTACGAGCAGTACTTC
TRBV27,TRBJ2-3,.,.,CASSLKYAGSTDTQYF,TGTGCCAGCAGTTTAAAGTATGCGGGGAGCACAGATACGCAGTATTTT
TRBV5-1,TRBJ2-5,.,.,CASSFGGKETQYF,TGCGCCAGCAGCTTTGGCGGAAAAGAGACCCAGTACTTC
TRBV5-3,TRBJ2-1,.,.,CALEGREYEQFF,TGTGCGCTCGAGGGTCGGGAGTATGAGCAGTTCTTC
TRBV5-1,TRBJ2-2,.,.,CASSVSNTGELFF,TGCGCCAGCAGCGTCTCGAACACCGGGGAGCTGTTTTTT
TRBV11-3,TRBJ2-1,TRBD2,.,CASSSRRAGGGSYNEQFF,TGTGCCAGCAGCTCCCGCCGGGCGGGAGGGGGTTCGTACAATGAGCAGTTCTTC
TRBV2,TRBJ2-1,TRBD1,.,CASLGQVNEQFF,TGTGCCAGCTTGGGACAGGTGAATGAGCAGTTCTTC
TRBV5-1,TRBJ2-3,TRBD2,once,CASTWGVRSGRTDTQYF,TGCGCCAGCACCTGGGGGGTGCGTAGCGGGAGAACAGATACGCAGTATTTT
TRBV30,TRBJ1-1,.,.,CAWSVRQLLGDTEAFF,TGTGCCTGGAGTGTACGACAGCTCCTTGGGGACACTGAAGCTTTCTTT
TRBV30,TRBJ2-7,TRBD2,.,CAWGGVVQSSYEQYF,TGTGCCTGGGGGGGGGTAGTCCAGAGCTCCTACGAGCAGTACTTC
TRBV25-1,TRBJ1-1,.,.,CASSDVLKAFF,TGTGCCAGCAGTGACGTATTAAAAGCTTTCTTT
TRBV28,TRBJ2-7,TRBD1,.,CASRSGTVYEQYF,TGTGCCAGCAGGTCCGGGACAGTTTACGAGCAGTACTTC
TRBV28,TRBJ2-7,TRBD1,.,CSCRGLLRGNPYEQYF,TGTAGCTGCAGGGGGCTCCTAAGGGGGAACCCCTACGAGCAGTACTTC
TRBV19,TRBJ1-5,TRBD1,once,CASREGQHNQPQHF,TGTGCCAGTAGGGAGGGACAGCACAATCAGCCCCAGCATTTT
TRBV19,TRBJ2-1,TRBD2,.,CASSHTGTSGRNEQFF,TGTGCCAGTAGTCATACCGGGACTAGCGGGAGAAATGAGCAGTTCTTC
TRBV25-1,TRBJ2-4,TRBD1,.,CASSVRQGDIQYF,TGTGCCAGCAGTGTTCGACAGGGAGACATTCAGTACTTC
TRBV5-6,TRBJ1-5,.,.,CASSLAGLNQPQHF,TGTGCCAGCAGCTTGGCAGGACTCAATCAGCCCCAGCATTTT
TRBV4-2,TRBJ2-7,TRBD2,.,CASSQDAGTTSYEQYF,TGTGCCAGCAGCCAGGATGCCGGGACTACATCCTACGAGCAGTACTTC
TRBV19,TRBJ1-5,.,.,CASSGGGGGQPQHF,TGTGCCAGTAGTGGAGGGGGGGGCGGGCAGCCCCAGCATTTT
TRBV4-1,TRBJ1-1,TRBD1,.,CASSQGGQGSKMNTEAFF,TGCGCCAGCAGCCAAGGGGGACAGGGTTCGAAAATGAACACTGAAGCTTTCTTT
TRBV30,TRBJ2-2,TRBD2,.,CAWSKLAAGELFF,TGTGCCTGGAGCAAACTAGCGGCCGGGGAGCTGTTTTTT
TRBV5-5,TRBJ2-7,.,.,CASSLNRVGEQYF,TGTGCCAGCAGCTTAAACAGGGTGGGGGAGCAGTACTTC
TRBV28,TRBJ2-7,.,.,CASSPVEARLEQYF,TGTGCCAGCAGCCCGGTGGAGGCCCGTTTGGAGCAGTACTTC
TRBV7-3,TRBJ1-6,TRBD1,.,CASSQEGTGTGSPLHF,TGTGCCAGCAGCCAAGAGGGGACAGGGACAGGTTCGCCCCTCCACTTT
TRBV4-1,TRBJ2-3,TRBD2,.,CASSQQVRGRSTDTQYF,TGCGCCAGCAGCCAGCAGGTTCGCGGGAGGAGCACAGATACGCAGTATTTT
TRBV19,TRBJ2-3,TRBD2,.,CASRTSGLRDTQYF,TGTGCCAGTCGGACTAGCGGCCTAAGGGATACGCAGTATTTT
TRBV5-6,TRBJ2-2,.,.,CASSSTTGVNTGELFF,TGTGCCAGCAGCTCGACGACAGGAGTGAACACCGGGGAGCTGTTTTTT
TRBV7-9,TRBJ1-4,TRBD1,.,CASSPQGATNEKLFF,TGTGCCAGCAGCCCTCAGGGGGCGACTAATGAAAAACTGTTTTTT
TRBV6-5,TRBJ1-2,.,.,CASSYGFGYGYTF,TGTGCCAGCAGTTACGGCTTTGGTTATGGCTACACCTTC
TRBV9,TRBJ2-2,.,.,CASSVGIASNTGELFF,TGTGCCAGCAGCGTAGGGATAGCGTCGAACACCGGGGAGCTGTTTTTT
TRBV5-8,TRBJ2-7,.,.,CASSPDISYEQYF,TGTGCCAGCAGCCCGGACATATCCTACGAGCAGTACTTC
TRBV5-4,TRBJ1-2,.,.,CASSLARVYGYTF,TGTGCCAGCAGCTTGGCACGGGTCTATGGCTACACCTTC
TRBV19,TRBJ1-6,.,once,CASSAQGRESPLHF,TGTGCCAGTAGTGCCCAGGGGAGAGAATCACCCCTCCACTTT
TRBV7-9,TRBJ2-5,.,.,CASSLGRLETQYF,TGTGCCAGCAGCTTAGGTCGACTAGAGACCCAGTACTTC
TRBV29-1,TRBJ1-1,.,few,CSTWPETAFF,TGCAGCACCTGGCCGGAGACGGCTTTCTTT
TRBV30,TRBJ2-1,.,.,CACLRGGNEQFF,TGTGCCTGCCTCAGGGGCGGCAATGAGCAGTTCTTC
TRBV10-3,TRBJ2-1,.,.,CAISRDSDYNEQFF,TGTGCCATCAGCCGGGACTCGGACTACAATGAGCAGTTCTTC
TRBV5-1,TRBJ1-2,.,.,CASSLEGLEHGYTF,TGCGCCAGCAGCTTGGAGGGACTGGAGCATGGCTACACCTTC
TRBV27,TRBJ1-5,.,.,CASSSGLGQPQHF,TGTGCCAGCAGCTCAGGGTTGGGCCAGCCCCAGCATTTT
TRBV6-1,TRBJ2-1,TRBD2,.,CASSEGREGSNEQFF,TGTGCCAGCAGTGAAGGGCGGGAGGGTTCCAATGAGCAGTTCTTC
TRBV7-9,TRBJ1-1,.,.,CSVTNTEAFF,TGTTCAGTTACGAACACTGAAGCTTTCTTT
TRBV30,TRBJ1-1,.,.,CAWSGAGENTEAFF,TGTGCCTGGAGTGGAGCTGGTGAGAACACTGAAGCTTTCTTT
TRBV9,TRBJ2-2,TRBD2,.,CASSVGPGSSGSLTGELFF,TGTGCCAGCAGCGTAGGCCCTGGGTCCAGCGGGAGTTTGACCGGGGAGCTGTTTTTT
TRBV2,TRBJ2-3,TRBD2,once,CASGTSGRTSTDTQYF,TGTGCCAGCGGGACTAGCGGGCGTACTAGCACAGATACGCAGTATTTT
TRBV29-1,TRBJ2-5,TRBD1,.,CSVEGGQGFQETQYF,TGCAGCGTTGAAGGGGGACAGGGGTTTCAAGAGACCCAGTACTTC
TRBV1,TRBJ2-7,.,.,CTSSRRLAPQAHYEQYF,TGCACCAGCAGCCGGAGGCTAGCGCCCCAGGCCCACTACGAGCAGTACTTC